The rows below give T cell receptor beta chains drawn from one sample of a study of blood T cell repertoires in COVID-19. TCRdb's copy holds only in-frame clones and misses some; the assay was immunoSEQ multiplex PCR. The table records about 300,000 clones, roughly 85% of them present only once. Sequences were obtained from PBMCs or T cells enriched from blood (not recorded which). The receptors here all came from a woman between 25 and 40 years old who had been exposed to COVID-19. CDR3s include the opening cysteine and the closing phenylalanine or tryptophan. D genes are given only for firm matches. Size values are once, few and many counts, or a class for expanded clones, and some rows have none.

-	TRBV11-2	TRBJ2-3	-	CASSSRWEVGDTQYF	TGTGCCAGCAGCTCGAGGTGGGAGGTTGGAGATACGCAGTATTTT
-	TRBV2	TRBJ1-1	-	CASRPGNTEAFF	TGTGCCAGCAGGCCGGGGAACACTGAAGCTTTCTTT
-	TRBV12-3/TRBV12-4	TRBJ1-2	-	CASSFRSREGYTF	TGTGCCAGCAGTTTTAGGAGCCGGGAGGGCTACACCTTC
TRBD1	TRBV24-1	TRBJ2-2	-	CATSDPTGSLSTGELFF	TGTGCCACCAGTGATCCGACAGGGAGTTTGAGCACCGGGGAGCTGTTTTTT
TRBD1	TRBV12-3/TRBV12-4	TRBJ1-2	-	CASRATGMVGYTF	TGTGCCAGCAGGGCGACAGGGATGGTTGGCTACACCTTC
-	TRBV4-1	TRBJ1-5	-	CASSQGLGNQPQHF	TGCGCCAGCAGCCAAGGCCTAGGCAATCAGCCCCAGCATTTT
-	TRBV7-9	TRBJ1-4	-	CASTGAGSGEKLFF	TGTGCCAGCACCGGGGCAGGCTCGGGTGAAAAACTGTTTTTT
-	TRBV7-8	TRBJ1-1	-	CASSLVGHGNTEAFF	TGTGCCAGCAGCTTAGTGGGGCATGGGAACACTGAAGCTTTCTTT
TRBD1	TRBV7-9	TRBJ1-6	-	CASSRQGASPLHF	TGTGCCAGCAGCCGACAGGGGGCATCACCCCTCCACTTT
-	TRBV19	TRBJ2-7	-	CASSRSYGSYEQYF	TGTGCCAGTAGTCGGTCCTACGGGTCCTACGAGCAGTACTTC
-	TRBV6-2/TRBV6-3	TRBJ1-5	-	CASSSGISGNQPQHF	TGTGCCAGCAGTTCCGGGATATCGGGCAATCAGCCCCAGCATTTT
-	TRBV28	TRBJ1-2	-	CASSLAAMGGYTF	TGTGCCAGCAGCCTAGCAGCTATGGGTGGCTACACCTTC
-	TRBV12-3/TRBV12-4	TRBJ1-2	-	CASSFGGGGGYTF	TGTGCCAGCAGTTTCGGTGGGGGAGGTGGCTACACCTTC
-	TRBV5-6	TRBJ1-6	-	CASSLGQDSYNSPLHF	TGTGCCAGCAGCTTGGGACAGGACTCCTATAATTCACCCCTCCACTTT
TRBD2	TRBV2	TRBJ2-1	-	CARRGLAGDEQFF	TGTGCCAGGAGAGGACTAGCAGGGGATGAGCAGTTCTTC
TRBD1	TRBV7-9	TRBJ1-3	-	CASSKSRGTGKGGNTIYF	TGTGCCAGCAGCAAATCCCGTGGGACAGGGAAAGGTGGAAACACCATATATTTT
-	TRBV19	TRBJ1-5	-	CASSIMSRPTEPQHF	TGTGCCAGTAGTATTATGTCCAGGCCCACGGAGCCCCAGCATTTT
-	TRBV25-1	TRBJ1-2	-	CASSVEGFYGYTF	TGTGCCAGCAGTGTGGAGGGCTTCTATGGCTACACCTTC
TRBD1	TRBV5-6	TRBJ1-5	-	CASSQTGNSQPQHF	TGTGCCAGCAGTCAGACAGGGAATAGCCAGCCCCAGCATTTT
TRBD1	TRBV30	TRBJ1-2	-	CACPIGQGPGYTF	TGTGCCTGCCCCATCGGACAGGGCCCCGGCTACACCTTC
-	TRBV18	TRBJ1-5	-	CASSPYAGAADQPQHF	TGTGCCAGCTCACCTTACGCGGGAGCGGCCGATCAGCCCCAGCATTTT
TRBD2	TRBV19	TRBJ2-7	-	CASSGSASGLREQYF	TGTGCCAGTAGTGGCTCGGCTAGCGGCCTAAGGGAGCAGTACTTC
-	TRBV28	TRBJ1-6	-	CASSLRVSGDSPLHF	TGTGCCAGCAGTCTAAGGGTGAGCGGGGATTCACCCCTCCACTTT
TRBD1	TRBV14	TRBJ1-1	-	CASSTRQGGAFF	TGTGCCAGCAGCACTCGACAGGGAGGAGCTTTCTTT
TRBD2	TRBV5-6	TRBJ2-7	-	CASSHSGVPYEQYF	TGTGCCAGCAGCCATAGCGGGGTTCCCTACGAGCAGTACTTC
-	TRBV6-1	TRBJ1-2	-	CASSEVIGSSRGINTF	TGTGCCAGCAGTGAAGTTATAGGGTCCTCAAGGGGAATCAACACCTTC
TRBD2	TRBV7-3	TRBJ2-3	-	CASSFRAGGTDTQYF	TGTGCCAGCAGCTTCAGAGCGGGGGGCACAGATACGCAGTATTTT
-	TRBV7-9	TRBJ1-1	few	CASSLPGHLNTEAFF	TGTGCCAGCAGCTTACCGGGACACTTGAACACTGAAGCTTTCTTT
-	TRBV30	TRBJ2-7	-	CAWSGQISYEQYF	TGTGCCTGGAGTGGTCAGATCTCCTACGAGCAGTACTTC
TRBD1	TRBV5-1	TRBJ1-1	-	CASSWGGGQGKTEAFF	TGCGCCAGCAGCTGGGGTGGGGGACAGGGAAAGACTGAAGCTTTCTTT
TRBD2	TRBV28	TRBJ2-7	-	CASSLGGGLAYEQYF	TGTGCCAGCAGTTTAGGTGGGGGACTAGCCTACGAGCAGTACTTC
-	TRBV7-9	TRBJ1-2	-	CASSSERQLIAF	TGTGCCAGCAGCTCAGAGAGACAGCTGATAGCTTTC
-	TRBV11-1	TRBJ1-2	-	CASSLRTEGYTF	TGTGCCAGCAGTTTGCGGACAGAGGGCTACACCTTC
-	TRBV7-3	TRBJ2-1	-	CASSVAMAGEQFF	TGTGCCAGCAGCGTTGCAATGGCAGGAGAGCAGTTCTTC
TRBD2	TRBV19	TRBJ2-1	-	CASTDSGSSYNEQFF	TGTGCCAGTACCGATAGCGGGAGCTCCTACAATGAGCAGTTCTTC
TRBD2	TRBV4-3	TRBJ2-4	-	CASSPHSGVAKNIQYF	TGCGCCAGCAGCCCCCATAGCGGGGTAGCCAAAAACATTCAGTACTTC
TRBD2	TRBV9	TRBJ2-1	-	CASSVLAGGGEQFF	TGTGCCAGCAGCGTACTAGCGGGAGGAGGCGAGCAGTTCTTC
-	TRBV10-3	TRBJ2-1	-	CAISVQTGDEQFF	TGTGCCATCAGTGTGCAGACTGGCGATGAGCAGTTCTTC
TRBD1	TRBV12-5	TRBJ2-7	once	CASGSGQWTYEQYF	TGTGCTAGTGGTTCGGGACAGTGGACCTACGAGCAGTACTTC